This record concerns one TCR beta chain sequence. The data were obtained in a study of T cell changes during pregnancy in multiple sclerosis. Profiled with immunoSEQ multiplex PCR; TCRdb holds only in-frame clones, not every one. The table has 65,000 to 90,000 clones, roughly 92% seen once. Source: peripheral blood, taken in the third trimester of pregnancy. The origin of this receptor is a female donor in good health, enrolled as a control in a pregnancy study.

CDR3 residues: CASSFGDHRGNTEAFF. For the CDR3, the DNA is TGCGCCAGCAGCTTCGGTGATCACAGGGGGAACACTGAAGCTTTCTTT. The chain employs TRBV5-1 and TRBJ1-1; 7 bases match TRBD1. The J segment lost 1 base and the V segment lost 2 bases, leaving 8 bases of the junction unmatched. Per germline, CDR1 SGHRS and CDR2 YFSETQ. This CDR3 has 16 amino acids. Combining the CDR3 with reference TRBV5-1 and TRBJ1-1 gives the whole variable domain KAGVTQTPRYLIKTRGQQVTLSCSPISGHRSVSWYQQTPGQGLQFLFEYFSETQRNKGNFPGRFSGRQFSNSRSEMNVSTLELGDSALYLCASSFGDHRGNTEAFFGQGTRLTVV.